The next 3 T cell receptor beta chains were all read from a single sample in a study of T-cell memory formation after mild COVID-19. MiXCR, applied by TCRdb to the 5' RACE reads, yields one record per CDR3 protein. Of roughly 500,000 distinct CDR3 sequences in the sample, about a fifth were seen once. Sequencing was carried out using PBMCs or a T cell subset sorted from them (not recorded which). Receptor source: an adult woman who had mild COVID-19 (a few samples of this study predate the infection). Cell type and time point are not known.

This clonotype was counted between two and nine times. The chain carries TRBV7-9 and TRBJ2-7; TRBD1 agrees at 8 bases. After removal of 1 base from V and 2 bases from J, the junction contained 7 bases not matched to a gene. CDR3 length: 16 amino acids. CDR1 and CDR2 from the germline V gene are SEHNR and FQNEAQ (reference sequence). CDR3 coding DNA: TGTGCCAGCAGCTTAGGGCCTCCGGGACAGGCCTACGAGCAGTACTTC. Its protein product is CASSLGPPGQAYEQYF.

The chain combines TRBV6-2 or TRBV6-3 with TRBJ2-1, with TRBD1 matching 8 bases. From germline, CDR1 is MNHEY and CDR2 SVGEGT. This CDR3 contains 13 residues. The junction had 6 bases not matched to a gene; V was cut back by 10 bases and J by 4 bases. CDR3 sequence: CATWTGWYNEQFF. In DNA, the CDR3 is TGTGCCACTTGGACAGGGTGGTACAATGAGCAGTTCTTC.

There are a few counts of this clonotype. This chain links TRBV7-9 with TRBJ2-1; 11 bases map to TRBD2. Trimming cost V 6 bases and J 6 bases; bases outside gene matches: 10. The CDR3 runs to 16 residues. From germline, CDR1 is SEHNR and CDR2 FQNEAQ (reference sequence). The CDR3 sequence: CASSWPGLAGGNEQFF. For the CDR3, the DNA is TGTGCCAGCAGTTGGCCCGGGCTAGCGGGAGGCAATGAGCAGTTCTTC.